This TCR beta chain was identified in a study of blood T cell repertoires in COVID-19. Study at large: The origin of the acute and convalescent COVID-19 samples was the United States, Italy and Spain. T cells, B-cell-depleted T cells, or PBMCs provided the cDNA or gDNA that served as material.

As processed by the authors: It was from reference gene primer amplification that nucleated cell counts were estimated. Clones were sequenced by immunoSEQ multiplex PCR, and TCRdb holds only the in-frame ones, with some missing. That table gives V, J and clone size, and the DNA gave D and trimming. Of 300,000 to 450,000 clones listed, 80% to 90% were seen once; the top ten hold roughly 2%. Germline assignment: CDR1 LNHDA and CDR2 SQIVND (reference sequence). V dropped 4 bases and J dropped 11; count of bases not matched to a gene: 6. The CDR3 consists of 14 residues. Followed longitudinally, the Seattle patients had been enrolled during active infection.

The genes are TRBV19 and TRBJ1-4; the match to TRBD1 covers 11 bases. The sequenced sample consisted of peripheral blood. The TCR was taken from a woman aged 55-75 years with COVID-19, enrolled during active disease. In DNA, the CDR3 is TGTGCCAGTAGTAGGAGGACAGGGGGCGTGAAACTGTTTTTT. It is translated as CASSRRTGGVKLFF.